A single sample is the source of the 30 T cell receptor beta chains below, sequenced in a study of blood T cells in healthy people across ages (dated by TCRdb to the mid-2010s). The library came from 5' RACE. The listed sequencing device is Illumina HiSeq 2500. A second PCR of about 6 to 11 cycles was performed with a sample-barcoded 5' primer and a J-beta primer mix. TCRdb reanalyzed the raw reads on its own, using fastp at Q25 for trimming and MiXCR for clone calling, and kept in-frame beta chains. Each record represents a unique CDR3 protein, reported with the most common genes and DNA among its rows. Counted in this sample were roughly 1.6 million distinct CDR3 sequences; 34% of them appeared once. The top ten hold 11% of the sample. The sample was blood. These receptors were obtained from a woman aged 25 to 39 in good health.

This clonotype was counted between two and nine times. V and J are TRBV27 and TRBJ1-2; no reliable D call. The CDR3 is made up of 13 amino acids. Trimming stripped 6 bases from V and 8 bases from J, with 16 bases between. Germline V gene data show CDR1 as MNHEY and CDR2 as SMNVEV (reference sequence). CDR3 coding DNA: TGTGCCAGCAGCCTGACCGATGGACGGGGCTACACCTTC. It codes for CASSLTDGRGYTF.

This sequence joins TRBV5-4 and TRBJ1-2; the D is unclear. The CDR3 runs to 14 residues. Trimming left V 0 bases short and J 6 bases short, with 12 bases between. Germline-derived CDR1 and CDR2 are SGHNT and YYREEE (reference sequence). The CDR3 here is CASSLEEGNDGYTF. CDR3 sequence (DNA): TGTGCCAGCAGCTTGGAGGAAGGAAATGATGGCTACACCTTC.

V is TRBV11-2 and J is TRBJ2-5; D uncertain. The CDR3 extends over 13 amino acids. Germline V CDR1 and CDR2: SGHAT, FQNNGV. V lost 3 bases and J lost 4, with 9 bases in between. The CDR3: CASSFNVLETQYF. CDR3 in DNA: TGTGCCAGCAGCTTTAATGTACTAGAGACCCAGTACTTC. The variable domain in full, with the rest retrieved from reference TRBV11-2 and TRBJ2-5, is EAGVAQSPRYKIIEKRQSVAFWCNPISGHATLYWYQQILGQGPKLLIQFQNNGVVDDSQLPKDRFSAERLKGVDSTLKIQPAKLEDSAVYLCASSFNVLETQYFGPGTRLLVL.

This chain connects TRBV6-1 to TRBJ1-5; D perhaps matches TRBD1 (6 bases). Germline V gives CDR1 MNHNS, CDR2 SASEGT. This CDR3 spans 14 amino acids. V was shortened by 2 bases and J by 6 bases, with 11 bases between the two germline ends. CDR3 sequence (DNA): TGTGCCAGCAGTGAATTCGGGGGCTCTCAGCCCCAGCATTTT. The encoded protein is CASSEFGGSQPQHF.

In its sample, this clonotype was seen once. CDR3 sequence: CATTPQETQYF. CDR3 coding DNA: TGTGCCACCACCCCTCAAGAGACCCAGTACTTC. V usage is TRBV2 and J usage is TRBJ2-5; D gene uncertain. From germline, CDR1 is SNHLY and CDR2 FYNNEI. CDR3 length: 11 residues. Trimming took off 10 bases at V and 2 bases at J, with 8 bases between the two ends.

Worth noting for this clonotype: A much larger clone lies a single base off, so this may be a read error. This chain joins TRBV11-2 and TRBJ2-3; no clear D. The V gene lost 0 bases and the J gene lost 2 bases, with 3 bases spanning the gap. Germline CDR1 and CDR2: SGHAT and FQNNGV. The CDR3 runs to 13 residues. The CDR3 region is CASSLEYTDTQYF. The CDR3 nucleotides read TGTGCCAGCAGCTTAGAGTACACAGATACGCAGTATTTT.

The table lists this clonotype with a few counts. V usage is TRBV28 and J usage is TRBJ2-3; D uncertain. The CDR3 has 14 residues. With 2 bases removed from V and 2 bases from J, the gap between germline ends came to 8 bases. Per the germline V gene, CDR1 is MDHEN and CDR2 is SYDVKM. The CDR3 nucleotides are TGTGCCAGCAGTTTAATGCACCTCACAGATACGCAGTATTTT. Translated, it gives CASSLMHLTDTQYF. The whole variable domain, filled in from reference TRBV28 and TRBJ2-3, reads DVKVTQSSRYLVKRTGEKVFLECVQDMDHENMFWYRQDPGLGLRLIYFSYDVKMKEKGDIPEGYSVSREKKERFSLILESASTNQTSMYLCASSLMHLTDTQYFGPGTRLTVL.

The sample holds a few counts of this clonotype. In DNA, the CDR3 is TGTGCCAGCAGTCCCGGGGGGCTGTCGAACTACGAGCAGTACTTC. As protein: CASSPGGLSNYEQYF. V and J are TRBV27 and TRBJ2-7, with TRBD2 as a possible D gene (7 bases). Trimming removed 5 bases from V and 3 bases from J, with 17 bases in between. The V gene's germline CDR1 is MNHEY and CDR2 SMNVEV (reference sequence). The CDR3 has 15 residues.

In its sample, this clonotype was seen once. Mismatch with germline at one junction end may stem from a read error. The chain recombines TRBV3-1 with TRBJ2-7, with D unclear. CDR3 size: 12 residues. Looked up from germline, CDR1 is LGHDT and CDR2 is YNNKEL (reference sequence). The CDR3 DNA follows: TGTGCCAACAGCCAAGGAACCTACGAGCAGTACTTC. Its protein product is CANSQGTYEQYF.

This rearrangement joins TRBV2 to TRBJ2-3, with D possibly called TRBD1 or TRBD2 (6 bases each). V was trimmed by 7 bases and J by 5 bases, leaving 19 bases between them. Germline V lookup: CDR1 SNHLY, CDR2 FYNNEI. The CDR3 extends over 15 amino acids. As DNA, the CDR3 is TGTGCCAGCACTCGGCAAGGGGGGTTGGGAGATACGCAGTATTTT. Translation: CASTRQGGLGDTQYF.

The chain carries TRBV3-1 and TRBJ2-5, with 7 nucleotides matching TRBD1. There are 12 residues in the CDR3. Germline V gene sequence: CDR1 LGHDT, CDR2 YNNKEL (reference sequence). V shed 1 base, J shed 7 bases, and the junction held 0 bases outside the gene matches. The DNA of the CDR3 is TGTGCCAGCAGCCAAGGACAGGGGACCCAGTACTTC. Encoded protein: CASSQGQGTQYF.

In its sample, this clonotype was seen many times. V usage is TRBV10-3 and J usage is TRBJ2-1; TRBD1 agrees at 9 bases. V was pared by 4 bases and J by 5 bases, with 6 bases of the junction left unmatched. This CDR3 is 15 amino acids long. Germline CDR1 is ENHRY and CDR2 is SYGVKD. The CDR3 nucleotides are TGTGCCATCAGTGGAAGGGACAGGGTCGACAATGAGCAGTTCTTC. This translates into CAISGRDRVDNEQFF.

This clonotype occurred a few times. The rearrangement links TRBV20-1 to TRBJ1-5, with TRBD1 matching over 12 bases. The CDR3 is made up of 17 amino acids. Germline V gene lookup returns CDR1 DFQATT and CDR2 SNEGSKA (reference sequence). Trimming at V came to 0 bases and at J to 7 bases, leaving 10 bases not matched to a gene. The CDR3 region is CSARDDEGQGAWQPQHF. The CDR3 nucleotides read TGCAGTGCTAGAGACGATGAGGGACAGGGGGCCTGGCAGCCCCAGCATTTT.

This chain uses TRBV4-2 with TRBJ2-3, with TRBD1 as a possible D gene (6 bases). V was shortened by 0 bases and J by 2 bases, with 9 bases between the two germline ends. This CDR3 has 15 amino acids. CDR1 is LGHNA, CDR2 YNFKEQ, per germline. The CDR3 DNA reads TGTGCCAGCAGCCAAGAAGGACAGTTCACAGATACGCAGTATTTT. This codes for CASSQEGQFTDTQYF.

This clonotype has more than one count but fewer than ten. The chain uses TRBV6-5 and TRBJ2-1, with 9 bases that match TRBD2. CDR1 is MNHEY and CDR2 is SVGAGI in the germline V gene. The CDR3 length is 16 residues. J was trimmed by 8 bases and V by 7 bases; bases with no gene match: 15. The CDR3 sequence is CASNQTRSGRIDEQFF. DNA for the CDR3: TGTGCCAGCAACCAAACACGTAGCGGGAGAATCGATGAGCAGTTCTTC.

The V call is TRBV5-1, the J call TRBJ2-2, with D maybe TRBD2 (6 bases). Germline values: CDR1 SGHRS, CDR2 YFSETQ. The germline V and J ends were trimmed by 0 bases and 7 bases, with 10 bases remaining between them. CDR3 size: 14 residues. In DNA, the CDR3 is TGCGCCAGCAGCTTGGAACTAGCTCACGGGGAGCTGTTTTTT. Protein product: CASSLELAHGELFF.

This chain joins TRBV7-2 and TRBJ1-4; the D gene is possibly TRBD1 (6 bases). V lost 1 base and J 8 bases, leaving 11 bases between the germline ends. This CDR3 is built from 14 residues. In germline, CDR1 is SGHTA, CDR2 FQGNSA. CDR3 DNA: TGTGCCAGCAGCTTAGGGGGGCGGACGGAAAAACTGTTTTTT. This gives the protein CASSLGGRTEKLFF.

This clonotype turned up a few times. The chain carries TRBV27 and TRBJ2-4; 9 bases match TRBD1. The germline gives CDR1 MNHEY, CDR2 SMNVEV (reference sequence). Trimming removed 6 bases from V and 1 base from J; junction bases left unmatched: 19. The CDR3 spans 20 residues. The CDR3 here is CASSLKLGQGRVGAKNIQYF. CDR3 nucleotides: TGTGCCAGCAGCCTTAAACTAGGACAGGGGAGAGTTGGGGCCAAAAACATTCAGTACTTC.

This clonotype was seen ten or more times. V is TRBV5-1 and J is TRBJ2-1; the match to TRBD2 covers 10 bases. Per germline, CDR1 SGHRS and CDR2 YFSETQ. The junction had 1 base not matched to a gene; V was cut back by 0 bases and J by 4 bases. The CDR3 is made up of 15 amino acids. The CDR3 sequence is CASSLVSGGYNEQFF. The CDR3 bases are TGCGCCAGCAGCTTGGTTAGCGGGGGGTACAATGAGCAGTTCTTC.

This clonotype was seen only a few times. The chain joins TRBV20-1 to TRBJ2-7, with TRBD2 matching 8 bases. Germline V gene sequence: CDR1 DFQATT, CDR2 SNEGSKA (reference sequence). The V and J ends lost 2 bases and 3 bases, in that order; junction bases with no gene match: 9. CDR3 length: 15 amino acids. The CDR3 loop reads CSARIRGTRLYEQYF. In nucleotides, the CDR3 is TGCAGTGCTAGAATTAGGGGGACTAGGCTCTACGAGCAGTACTTC.

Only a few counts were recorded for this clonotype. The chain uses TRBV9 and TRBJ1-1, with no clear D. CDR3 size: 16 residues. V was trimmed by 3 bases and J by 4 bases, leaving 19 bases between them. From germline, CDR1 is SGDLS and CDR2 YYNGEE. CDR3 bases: TGTGCCAGCAGCGACGGACGGACTACCTGGGGCACTGAAGCTTTCTTT. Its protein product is CASSDGRTTWGTEAFF.

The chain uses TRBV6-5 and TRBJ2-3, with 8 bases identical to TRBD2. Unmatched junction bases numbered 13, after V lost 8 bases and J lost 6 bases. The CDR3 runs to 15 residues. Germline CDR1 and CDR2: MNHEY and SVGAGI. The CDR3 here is CASGRAGTRRDTQYF. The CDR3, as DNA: TGTGCCAGCGGCCGGGCCGGGACTAGGAGGGATACGCAGTATTTT.

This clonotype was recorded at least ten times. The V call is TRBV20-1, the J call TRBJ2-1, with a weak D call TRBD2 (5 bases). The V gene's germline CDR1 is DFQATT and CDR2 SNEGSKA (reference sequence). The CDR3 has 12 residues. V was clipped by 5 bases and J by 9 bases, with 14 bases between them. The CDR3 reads CSAPEESSEQFF. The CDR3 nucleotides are TGCAGTGCTCCGGAGGAGAGTAGTGAGCAGTTCTTC.

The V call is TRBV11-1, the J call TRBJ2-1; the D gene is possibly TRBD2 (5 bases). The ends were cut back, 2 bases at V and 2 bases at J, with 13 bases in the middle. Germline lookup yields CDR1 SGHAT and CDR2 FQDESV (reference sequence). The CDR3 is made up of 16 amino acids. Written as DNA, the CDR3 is TGTGCCAGCAGCTTATCATCGGGAAAGCCCTACAATGAGCAGTTCTTC. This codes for CASSLSSGKPYNEQFF.

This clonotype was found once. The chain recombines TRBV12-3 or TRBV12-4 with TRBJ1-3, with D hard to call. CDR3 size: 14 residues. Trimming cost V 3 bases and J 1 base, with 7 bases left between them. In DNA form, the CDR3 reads TGTGCCAGCAGTTTCGCCCGATCTGGAAACACCATATATTTT. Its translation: CASSFARSGNTIYF.

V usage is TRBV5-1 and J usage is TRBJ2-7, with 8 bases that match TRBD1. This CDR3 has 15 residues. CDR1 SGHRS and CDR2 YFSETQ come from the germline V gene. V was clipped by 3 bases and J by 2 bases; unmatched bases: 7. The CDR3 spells CASSSGTGLTYEQYF. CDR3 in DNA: TGCGCCAGCAGCTCGGGGACAGGATTAACCTACGAGCAGTACTTC.

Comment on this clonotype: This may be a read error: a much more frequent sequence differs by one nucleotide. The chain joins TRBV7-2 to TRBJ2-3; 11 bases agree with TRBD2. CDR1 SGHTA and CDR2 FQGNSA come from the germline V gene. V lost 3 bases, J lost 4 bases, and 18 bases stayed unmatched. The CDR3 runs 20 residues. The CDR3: CASSFGTSGRGYTGADTQYF. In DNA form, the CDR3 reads TGTGCCAGCAGCTTCGGGACTAGCGGAAGGGGGTATACGGGGGCAGATACGCAGTATTTT.

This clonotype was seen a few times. CDR3 in DNA: TGCGCCAGCAGCTTGATGACAGGAAACTCCTACGAGCAGTACTTC. This sequence encodes CASSLMTGNSYEQYF. The V call is TRBV5-1, the J call TRBJ2-7, with D perhaps matching TRBD1 (6 bases). Germline CDR1 SGHRS, CDR2 YFSETQ. The CDR3 contains 15 residues. V gave up 1 base and J gave up 0 bases, with 11 bases separating them.

The CDR3 DNA follows: TGTGCCAGCAGTCCCCTCGGTAGTCACTCCTACGAGCAGTACTTC. Translation: CASSPLGSHSYEQYF. This chain connects TRBV28 to TRBJ2-7; unclear D gene. Trimming stripped 5 bases from V and 0 bases from J, with 14 bases between. Germline-derived CDR1 and CDR2 are MDHEN and SYDVKM. The CDR3 has 15 residues. Combining the CDR3 with reference TRBV28 and TRBJ2-7 gives the whole variable domain DVKVTQSSRYLVKRTGEKVFLECVQDMDHENMFWYRQDPGLGLRLIYFSYDVKMKEKGDIPEGYSVSREKKERFSLILESASTNQTSMYLCASSPLGSHSYEQYFGPGTRLTVT.

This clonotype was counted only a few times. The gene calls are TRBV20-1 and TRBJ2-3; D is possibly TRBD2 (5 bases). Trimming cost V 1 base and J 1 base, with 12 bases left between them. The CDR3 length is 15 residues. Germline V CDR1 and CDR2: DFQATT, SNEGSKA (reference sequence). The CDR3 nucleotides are TGCAGTGCTAGAGTGCTGGGAGTACGCACAGATACGCAGTATTTT. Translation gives CSARVLGVRTDTQYF.